What follows are 22 T cell receptor beta chains derived from one specimen sequenced in a study of tumor and adjacent non-tumor tissue in lung cancer. RNA was extracted from bulk tissue without any cell sorting. This non-tumor lung sample came from over 3 cm beyond the tumor edge. TCRbeta libraries were built with three rounds of nested PCR, modified from ARM-PCR. TCRdb independently ran MiXCR on the multiplex PCR reads; one entry per CDR3 protein. The table has 35,000 to 55,000 distinct CDR3 sequences, roughly 60% seen once. Sequencing used distant non-tumor lung tissue. The source is a middle-aged man with non-small cell lung cancer.

This clonotype is labeled as medium-sized. The rearrangement links TRBV6-6 to TRBJ2-5; 7 bases agree with TRBD1. With V trimmed by 4 bases and J by 4 bases, 6 bases remained unmatched. Germline V lookup: CDR1 MNHNY, CDR2 SVGAGI (reference sequence). CDR3 length equals 14 residues. The CDR3 is CASSLGRGSETQYF. Written as DNA, the CDR3 is TGTGCCAGCAGTTTGGGCAGGGGGTCAGAGACCCAGTACTTC.

This clonotype has only a few counts. The chain recombines TRBV20-1 with TRBJ2-5, with D uncertain. The germline V gene has CDR1 DFQATT and CDR2 SNEGSKA (reference sequence). Trimming pared 0 bases from V and 3 bases from J, leaving 8 bases between. The CDR3 spans 13 residues. CDR3 protein: CSARDMAEETQYF. CDR3 coding DNA: TGCAGTGCTAGAGATATGGCAGAAGAGACCCAGTACTTC.

Notes on this clonotype: Compared with germline, one end of the junction differs, possibly owing to a read error. The chain has TRBV6-5 and TRBJ2-7; possible D gene TRBD1, 6 bases. CDR3 length: 13 amino acids. Germline values: CDR1 MNHEY, CDR2 SVGAGI. The CDR3 DNA is TGTGCCAGCAGTTATGACATGGGACACGAGCAATACTTC. As protein: CASSYDMGHEQYF.

The sample holds many counts of this clonotype. The V call is TRBV29-1, the J call TRBJ1-1; 7 nucleotides line up with TRBD1. The germline gives CDR1 SQVTM, CDR2 ANQGSEA. This CDR3 has 10 residues. The J segment lost 10 bases and the V segment lost 7 bases, leaving 6 bases of the junction unmatched. In DNA form, the CDR3 reads TGCAGCGGGGAACGGACAGGAGCTTTCTTT. Residues: CSGERTGAFF.

Turning to this clonotype: This CDR3 fails to terminate in the conserved phenylalanine or tryptophan, so it likely reflects a read error. The rearrangement joins TRBV29-1 to TRBJ1-1, with unresolved D. In germline, CDR1 is SQVTM, CDR2 ANQGSEA. This CDR3 is 13 amino acids long. The germline V and J ends were trimmed by 7 bases and 1 base, with 13 bases remaining between them. In DNA form, the CDR3 reads TGCAGCGCAGTGACCCTAACGAACACTGAAGCTTTCATT. Translating it yields CSAVTLTNTEAFI.

Worth noting for this clonotype: This clone may be a read error of a much larger clone one base away. The chain employs TRBV20-1 and TRBJ1-2; 9 bases map to TRBD1. In germline, CDR1 is DFQATT, CDR2 SNEGSKA (reference sequence). The length of the CDR3 is 12 residues. The DNA for the CDR3 is TGCGGTGCTGGGGACAGGGAGATAGGCTACACCTTC. Protein: CGAGDREIGYTF.

In this sample, this clonotype turned up once. The V gene is TRBV11-2, the J gene TRBJ2-7; 7 bases line up with TRBD1. Germline loops: CDR1 SGHAT, CDR2 FQNNGV. CDR3 length: 19 amino acids. The V gene end was trimmed by 1 base and the J gene end by 7 bases; junction bases not matched to a gene: 22. This CDR3 is CASSLAARDPGTLRGEQYF. The CDR3 region has the DNA TGTGCCAGCAGCTTAGCGGCCCGGGACCCAGGAACCCTCAGGGGGGAGCAGTACTTC.

A note on this clonotype: Germline is not matched at one junction end, which may reflect a read error. The chain couples TRBV11-1 to TRBJ2-7; D is unresolved. The germline V gene has CDR1 SGHAT and CDR2 FQDESV (reference sequence). The CDR3 consists of 14 residues. The CDR3 loop reads CASGLMEVSYEQYF. CDR3 coding DNA: TGTGCCAGCGGCTTAATGGAAGTATCCTACGAGCAGTATTTC.

There are a few counts of this clonotype. At one end, the junction sequence differs from germline, possibly due to a read error. The chain links TRBV7-9 to TRBJ2-2; D possibly matches TRBD1 or TRBD2 (5 bases each). Germline CDR1 is SEHNR and CDR2 is FQNEAQ (reference sequence). This CDR3 is built from 14 residues. CDR3 region: CVSSRDAAAGELFF. In nucleotides, the CDR3 is TGTGTCAGCAGCCGGGACGCGGCCGCCGGGGAGCTGTTTTTT.

About this clonotype: Given a much more abundant clone one base away, this may be a read error. The V and J genes are TRBV12-3 or TRBV12-4 and TRBJ1-5; D is perhaps TRBD1 (6 bases). This CDR3 region has 14 residues. CDR3 DNA sequence: TGTGTCAGCAGTTTCGGACAGAGCAATCAGCCCCAGCATTTT. As protein: CVSSFGQSNQPQHF.

This chain links TRBV5-1 with TRBJ2-7, with D perhaps being TRBD1 or TRBD2 (5 bases each). Germline V gives CDR1 SGHRS, CDR2 YFSETQ. The V gene lost 0 bases and the J gene lost 4 bases, with 14 bases spanning the gap. The CDR3 is made up of 15 amino acids. The DNA of the CDR3 is TGCGCCAGCAGCTTGGACGGACATGGACTGTACGAGCAGTACTTC. This sequence encodes CASSLDGHGLYEQYF.

In the case of this clonotype: The germline gene is not matched at one end of the junction; a read error may be the cause. V and J are TRBV5-1 and TRBJ2-7, with D possibly called TRBD1 or TRBD2 (5 bases each). In germline, CDR1 is SGHRS, CDR2 YFSETQ. The CDR3 runs to 15 residues. DNA for the CDR3: TGCGGCAGCAGCTTGGGTGATCGGGGCGGATACGAGCAGTACTTC. It translates to CGSSLGDRGGYEQYF.

The chain's CDR3 is CATNRDMNTEAFF. In DNA, the CDR3 is TGTGCCACCAACAGGGATATGAACACTGAAGCTTTCTTT. V is TRBV2 and J is TRBJ1-1; a weak D match, TRBD1 (6 bases). This CDR3 is built from 13 residues. The germline V gene has CDR1 SNHLY and CDR2 FYNNEI. Between the trimmed V and J ends, which lost 10 bases and 0 bases, there was a span of 12 bases. Based on the CDR3 plus reference TRBV2 and TRBJ1-1, the full variable domain is EPEVTQTPSHQVTQMGQEVILRCVPISNHLYFYWYRQILGQKVEFLVSFYNNEISEKSEIFDDQFSVERPDGSNFTLKIRSTKLEDSAMYFCATNRDMNTEAFFGQGTRLTVV.

This clonotype has a handful of counts. The junction shows a germline mismatch at one end, possibly a read error. V and J are TRBV2 and TRBJ1-1, with unresolved D. Per germline, CDR1 SNHLY and CDR2 FYNNEI. CDR3 size: 15 residues. The CDR3 protein is CASSERRVMGTGAYF. The CDR3 nucleotides are TGTGCCAGCAGCGAGAGGAGAGTGATGGGCACGGGAGCTTACTTT.

At least ten counts were recorded for this clonotype. The V and J genes are TRBV20-1 and TRBJ2-5; D unresolved. CDR1 and CDR2 from the germline V gene are DFQATT and SNEGSKA (reference sequence). V was cut by 7 bases and J by 4 bases, with 10 bases left in between. There are 11 residues in the CDR3. The CDR3 here is CSGEQRETQYF. The CDR3 nucleotides read TGCAGTGGGGAACAGAGAGAGACCCAGTACTTC.

This clonotype has only a few counts. This sequence may be a read error, since a much larger clone differs from it by one base. The rearrangement joins TRBV6-5 to TRBJ2-3; TRBD2 aligns across 12 bases. The CDR3 has 14 residues. Germline V gives CDR1 MNHEY, CDR2 SVGAGI. CDR3 in amino acids: CVSRTSGTSDTQYF. The CDR3, as DNA: TGTGTCAGCAGGACTAGCGGGACGTCAGATACGCAGTATTTT.

Regarding this clonotype: At one of its ends the junction is not consistent with the germline gene, which may arise from a read error. The genes are TRBV29-1 and TRBJ2-1; 13 bases agree with TRBD2. CDR1 and CDR2 from the germline V gene are SQVTM and ANQGSEA. The CDR3 has 17 amino acids. In nucleotides, the CDR3 is TGCAGCGCTGAAGATTTGGGGACTAGCGGGACCTACAATGAGCGGTTCTTC. This translates into CSAEDLGTSGTYNERFF.

Turning to this clonotype: The missing conserved phenylalanine or tryptophan at the end of this CDR3 makes a read error likely. The V gene is TRBV6-6, the J gene TRBJ2-7; D is unresolved. The germline V gene encodes CDR1 MNHNY and CDR2 SVGAGI (reference sequence). This CDR3 is built from 13 residues. The CDR3 spells CTSSGRLLGEQYL. In nucleotides, the CDR3 is TGTACCAGCAGTGGACGTCTCTTGGGTGAGCAGTACTTG.

This clonotype was recorded once. V gene TRBV6-5 combines with J gene TRBJ2-7; 7 nucleotides match TRBD1. V shed 2 bases, J shed 5 bases, and the junction held 9 bases outside the gene matches. CDR1 MNHEY and CDR2 SVGAGI come from the germline V gene. The CDR3 has 15 residues. The CDR3 DNA follows: TGTGCCAGCAGTTACATCGATCAGGGGGTCCACGAGCAGTACTTC. This translates into CASSYIDQGVHEQYF.

The rearrangement links TRBV5-4 to TRBJ2-2; 7 bases line up with TRBD2. CDR1 is SGHNT, CDR2 YYREEE, per germline (reference sequence). Trimming cost V 1 base and J 2 bases; bases outside gene matches: 8. CDR3 size: 17 residues. CDR3 in DNA: TGTGCCAGCAGCTTGCGGCTAGCGGCAGATAACACCGGGGAGCTGTTTTTT. It translates to CASSLRLAADNTGELFF.

A few counts support this clonotype. The rearrangement links TRBV30 to TRBJ2-2; unclear D gene. The germline V gene encodes CDR1 GTSNPN and CDR2 SVGIG (reference sequence). V was clipped by 5 bases and J by 0 bases, with 4 bases between them. This CDR3 has 12 residues. The CDR3 nucleotides read TGTGCCTGGGGCGCGAACACCGGGGAGCTGTTTTTT. It specifies CAWGANTGELFF.

Worth noting for this clonotype: One end of the junction is discordant with germline, which a read error may explain. CDR3 sequence (DNA): TGCAGCGTTAATTATGGGGGAGGGAACACCGTGGAGCTGCTTTTT. This encodes CSVNYGGGNTVELLF. J is TRBJ2-2 and V is TRBV29-1, with TRBD2 identical over 7 bases. Per the germline V gene, CDR1 is SQVTM and CDR2 is ANQGSEA. The CDR3 totals 15 residues.